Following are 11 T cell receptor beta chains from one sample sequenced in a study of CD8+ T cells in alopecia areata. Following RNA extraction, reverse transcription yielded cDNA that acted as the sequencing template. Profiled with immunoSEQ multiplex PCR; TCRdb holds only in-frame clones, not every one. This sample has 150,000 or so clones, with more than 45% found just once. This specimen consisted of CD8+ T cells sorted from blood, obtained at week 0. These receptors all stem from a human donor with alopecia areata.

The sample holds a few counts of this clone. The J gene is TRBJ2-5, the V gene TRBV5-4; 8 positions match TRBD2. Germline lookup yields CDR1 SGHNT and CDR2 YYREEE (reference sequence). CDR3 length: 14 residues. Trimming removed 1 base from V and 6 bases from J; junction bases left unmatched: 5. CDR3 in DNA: TGTGCCAGCAGCTTGAGCGGGGGCAGAAAGACCCAGTACTTC. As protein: CASSLSGGRKTQYF.

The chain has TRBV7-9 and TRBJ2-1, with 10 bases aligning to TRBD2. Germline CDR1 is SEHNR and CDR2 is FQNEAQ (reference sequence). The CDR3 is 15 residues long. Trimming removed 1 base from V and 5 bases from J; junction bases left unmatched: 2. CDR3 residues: CASSLERGGNNEQFF. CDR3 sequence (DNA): TGTGCCAGCAGCTTAGAGCGGGGGGGAAACAATGAGCAGTTCTTC.

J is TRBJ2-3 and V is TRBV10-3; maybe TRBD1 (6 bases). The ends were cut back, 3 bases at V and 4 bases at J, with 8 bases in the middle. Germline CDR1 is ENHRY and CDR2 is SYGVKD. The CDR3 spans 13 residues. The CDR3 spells CAISDTGPDTQYF. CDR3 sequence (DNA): TGTGCCATCAGTGACACAGGGCCAGATACGCAGTATTTT.

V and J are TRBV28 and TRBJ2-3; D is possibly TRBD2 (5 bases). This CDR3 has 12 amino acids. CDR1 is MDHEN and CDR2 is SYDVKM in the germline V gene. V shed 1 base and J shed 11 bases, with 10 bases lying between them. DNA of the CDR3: TGTGCCAGCAGTTTATCTCGGACTCAGCAGTATTTT. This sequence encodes CASSLSRTQQYF.

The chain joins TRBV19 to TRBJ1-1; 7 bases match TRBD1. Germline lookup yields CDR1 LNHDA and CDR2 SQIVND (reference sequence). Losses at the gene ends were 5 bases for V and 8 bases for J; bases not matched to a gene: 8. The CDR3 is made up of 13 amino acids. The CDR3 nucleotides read TGTGCCAGTAGTCAGGGACAGAGTATCGAAGCTTTCTTT. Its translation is CASSQGQSIEAFF.

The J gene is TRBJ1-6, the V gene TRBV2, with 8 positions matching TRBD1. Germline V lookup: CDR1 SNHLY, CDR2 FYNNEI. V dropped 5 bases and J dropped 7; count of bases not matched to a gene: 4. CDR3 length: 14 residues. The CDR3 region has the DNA TGTGCCAGCAGTCTGACAGGGGACAATTCACCCCTCCACTTT. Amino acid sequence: CASSLTGDNSPLHF.

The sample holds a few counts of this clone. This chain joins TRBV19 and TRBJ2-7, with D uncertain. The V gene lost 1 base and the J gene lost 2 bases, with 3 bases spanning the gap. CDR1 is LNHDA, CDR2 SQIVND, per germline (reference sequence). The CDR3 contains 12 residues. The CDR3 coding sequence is TGTGCCAGTAGTATAGGGACCTACGAGCAGTACTTC. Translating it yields CASSIGTYEQYF.

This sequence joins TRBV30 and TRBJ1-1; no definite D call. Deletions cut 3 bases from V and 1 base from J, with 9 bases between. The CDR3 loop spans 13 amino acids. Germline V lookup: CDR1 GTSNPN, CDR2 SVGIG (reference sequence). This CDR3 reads CAWRLGSNTEAFF. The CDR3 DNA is TGTGCCTGGAGGTTGGGCTCGAACACTGAAGCTTTCTTT.

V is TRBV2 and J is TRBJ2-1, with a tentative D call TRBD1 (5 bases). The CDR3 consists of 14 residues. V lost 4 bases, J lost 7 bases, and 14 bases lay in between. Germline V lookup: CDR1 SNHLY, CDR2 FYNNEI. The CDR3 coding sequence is TGTGCCAGCAGTGGGGGAACTAAGGGGAATGAGCAGTTCTTC. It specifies CASSGGTKGNEQFF.

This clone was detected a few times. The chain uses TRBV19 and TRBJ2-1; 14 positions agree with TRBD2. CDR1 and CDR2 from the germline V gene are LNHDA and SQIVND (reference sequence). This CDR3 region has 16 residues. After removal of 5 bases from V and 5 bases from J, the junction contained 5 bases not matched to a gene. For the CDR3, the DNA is TGTGCCAGTAGTTCAGGACTAGCGGGGGGTGACAATGAGCAGTTCTTC. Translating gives CASSSGLAGGDNEQFF.

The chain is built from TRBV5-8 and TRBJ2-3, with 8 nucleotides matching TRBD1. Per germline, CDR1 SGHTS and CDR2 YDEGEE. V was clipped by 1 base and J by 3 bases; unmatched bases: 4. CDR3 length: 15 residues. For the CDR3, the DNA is TGTGCCAGCAGCTTGACGGACAGGGAGACAGATACGCAGTATTTT. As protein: CASSLTDRETDTQYF.